This TCR beta chain was observed in a study of CD8 T cells in ankylosing spondylitis. Notes on the study in general: Disease-linked clones bore a CD8+ phenotype, appearing relatively rarely in peripheral blood. Before this, some motif variants had been reported in reactive arthritis synovial fluid and blood. Within ankylosing spondylitis blood, a TCR beta motif made up of roughly eight highly homologous variants appeared to be characteristic. Matched synovial fluid from ankylosing spondylitis patients was reported to be enriched for disease-linked clones.

Germline CDR1 reads DFQATT; CDR2 reads SNEGSKA (reference sequence). Trimming cost V 6 bases and J 7 bases; bases outside gene matches: 11. CDR3 length equals 15 residues. TCRdb reprocessed the 5' RACE reads via MiXCR and lists one record per CDR3 protein. The sample includes about 140,000 distinct CDR3 sequences, 7% to 10% of them seen just once. This clonotype counts as medium-sized (0.01 to 0.1%). What it binds is unknown. The rearrangement links TRBV20-1 to TRBJ2-1, with 11 positions matching TRBD2. Sequences were obtained from synovial fluid, either unsorted or a sorted T cell fraction (not recorded which). The sequence derives from a male donor with ankylosing spondylitis. As DNA, the CDR3 is TGCAGTGCCCTCTCTTTTAGCGGGGGGGTAAATGAGCAGTTCTTC. The encoded protein is CSALSFSGGVNEQFF.